Following are 27 T cell receptor beta chains from one sample sequenced in a study of shared clonotypes between healthy human individuals. Here immunoSEQ multiplex PCR was the method, and the copy in TCRdb shows in-frame clones only, minus some. The table records under 600,000 clones, 97% of them present only once. The sample was naive CD4+ T cells sorted from blood. Specified subset: CD45RA+ positively selected. These TCRs come from a young woman in good health.

Concerning this clone: In the same sample, other DNA sequences code for this CDR3. The chain links TRBV28 to TRBJ1-5; D remains ambiguous. Germline loops: CDR1 MDHEN, CDR2 SYDVKM. Trimming removed 8 bases from V and 0 bases from J, with 5 bases in between. There are 12 residues in the CDR3. DNA for the CDR3: TGTGCCAGCCGGGATAGCAATCAGCCCCAGCATTTT. Its protein product is CASRDSNQPQHF. Looking up the rest from reference TRBV28 and TRBJ1-5 gives the full variable domain: DVKVTQSSRYLVKRTGEKVFLECVQDMDHENMFWYRQDPGLGLRLIYFSYDVKMKEKGDIPEGYSVSREKKERFSLILESASTNQTSMYLCASRDSNQPQHFGDGTRLSIL.

The chain carries TRBV4-1 and TRBJ1-6; D possibly corresponds to TRBD1 (5 bases). Germline V gene lookup returns CDR1 MGHRA and CDR2 YSYEKL. The ends were cut back, 3 bases at V and 5 bases at J, with 17 bases in the middle. This CDR3 is 17 amino acids long. The CDR3 DNA sequence: TGCGCCAGCAGCCATTGGGGGGATCCCACGAATAATTCACCCCTCCACTTT. Translated, it gives CASSHWGDPTNNSPLHF.

The V gene is TRBV18, the J gene TRBJ2-3; no reliable D call. From germline, CDR1 is KGHSH and CDR2 LQKENI. CDR3 length: 16 amino acids. Deletions cut 1 base from V and 0 bases from J, with 11 bases between. The CDR3 protein is CASSPRRPASTDTQYF. The DNA of the CDR3 is TGTGCCAGCTCACCACGGCGGCCGGCTAGCACAGATACGCAGTATTTT.

V gene TRBV5-1 combines with J gene TRBJ1-1; perhaps TRBD1 as D (6 bases). CDR1 and CDR2 from the germline V gene are SGHRS and YFSETQ. V lost 0 bases, J lost 4 bases, and 13 bases lay in between. The CDR3 loop spans 15 amino acids. The CDR3 DNA sequence: TGCGCCAGCAGCTTGGCCCTAAAGGGGGGCACTGAAGCTTTCTTT. Translated, it gives CASSLALKGGTEAFF.

This clone was seen a single time. V usage is TRBV5-4 and J usage is TRBJ2-3, with a weak D call TRBD1 (7 bases). The V gene's germline CDR1 is SGHNT and CDR2 YYREEE (reference sequence). The CDR3 consists of 15 residues. V was pared by 6 bases and J by 4 bases, with 18 bases between. CDR3 region: CASTGGPGAADTQYF. In DNA form, the CDR3 reads TGTGCCAGCACAGGGGGGCCGGGGGCCGCAGATACGCAGTATTTT.

The rearrangement uses TRBV6-9 and TRBJ2-7, with a tentative D call TRBD2 (6 bases). Germline CDR1 reads MNHGY; CDR2 reads SVAAGI. The CDR3 is 11 amino acids. V was trimmed by 6 bases and J by 4 bases, leaving 7 bases between them. The CDR3 loop is CASSGGYEQYF. The CDR3, as DNA: TGTGCCAGCAGCGGGGGTTACGAGCAGTACTTC.

The chain uses TRBV7-8 and TRBJ2-2, with 14 bases fitting TRBD2. J lost 5 bases, V lost 0 bases, and 2 bases had no gene match. The CDR3 has 17 residues. Germline CDR1 reads SGHVS; CDR2 reads FQNEAQ. The CDR3 bases are TGTGCCAGCAGCTTAGCTAGGACTAGCGGGAGGACCGGGGAGCTGTTTTTT. Encoded protein: CASSLARTSGRTGELFF.

This clone occurred once. V usage is TRBV5-1 and J usage is TRBJ2-1; weak D call: TRBD1 (5 bases). V was clipped by 7 bases and J by 5 bases, with 16 bases between them. Germline CDR1 and CDR2: SGHRS and YFSETQ. This CDR3 is built from 14 residues. The CDR3 protein is CASRPGAADNEQFF. The CDR3 nucleotides read TGCGCCAGCCGCCCTGGGGCAGCTGACAATGAGCAGTTCTTC.

The chain employs TRBV4-2 and TRBJ2-7; D gene unclear. The CDR3 is 14 amino acids. Germline V gene sequence: CDR1 LGHNA, CDR2 YNFKEQ. Trimming removed 0 bases from V and 2 bases from J, with 8 bases in between. DNA of the CDR3: TGTGCCAGCAGCCAAGACGAACTGGCCTACGAGCAGTACTTC. Translating it yields CASSQDELAYEQYF.

The chain carries TRBV19 and TRBJ1-5; D unresolved. CDR1 LNHDA and CDR2 SQIVND come from the germline V gene (reference sequence). CDR3 size: 14 residues. Trimming shortened V by 3 bases and J by 6 bases, and 12 bases separated the two germline ends. The CDR3 reads CASSIREKGQPQHF. The CDR3 region has the DNA TGTGCCAGTAGTATCCGGGAGAAGGGTCAGCCCCAGCATTTT.

This chain joins TRBV6-6 and TRBJ1-4; D possibly corresponds to TRBD1 (5 bases). Trimming cost V 5 bases and J 7 bases, with 14 bases left between them. The CDR3 spans 14 residues. The V gene's germline CDR1 is MNHNY and CDR2 SVGAGI (reference sequence). The CDR3 reads CASSPGFGSEKLFF. CDR3 nucleotide sequence: TGTGCCAGCAGTCCAGGGTTTGGTAGTGAAAAACTGTTTTTT.

This clone was seen once. The chain employs TRBV2 and TRBJ1-5; D gene uncertain. The CDR3 is 13 residues long. Germline values: CDR1 SNHLY, CDR2 FYNNEI. The V gene lost 8 bases and the J gene lost 6 bases, with 14 bases spanning the gap. The CDR3 loop is CASAPGGSQPQHF. CDR3 in DNA: TGTGCCAGCGCCCCGGGAGGTAGTCAGCCCCAGCATTTT.

The gene calls are TRBV5-4 and TRBJ2-5; D unclear. Judging by the DNA end, TRBJ2-7 fits better; the J call may be wrong. Germline V lookup: CDR1 SGHNT, CDR2 YYREEE (reference sequence). The CDR3 covers 15 residues. In DNA, the CDR3 is TGTGCCAGCAGCTTGGCCGCTTCCAGCTCCTACGAGCAGTACTTC. Protein sequence: CASSLAASSSYEQYF.

This rearrangement joins TRBV29-1 to TRBJ1-1, with unresolved D. The CDR3 extends over 15 amino acids. CDR1 is SQVTM, CDR2 ANQGSEA, per germline. Trimming took 4 bases from V and 4 from J, leaving 19 bases between them. CDR3 DNA: TGCAGCGTTGGAGGTATGTGGGGTTGGAGCACTGAAGCTTTCTTT. It translates to CSVGGMWGWSTEAFF.

The rearrangement uses TRBV21-1 and TRBJ2-7; no DNA check was done on the table's D call, TRBD1. TRBV21-1 is tagged as a pseudogene. The CDR3 is 12 amino acids. The CDR3 nucleotides read TGTGCCACTGCGGGACAGCCAGGCGAGCAGTACTTC. Translation: CATAGQPGEQYF.

The chain recombines TRBV2 with TRBJ1-4, with 7 bases matching TRBD1. CDR1 SNHLY and CDR2 FYNNEI come from the germline V gene. V trimming: 7 bases; J trimming: 8 bases; junction bases outside the gene matches: 13. The CDR3 totals 15 residues. The CDR3 is CASTRTGLLWEKLFF. As DNA, the CDR3 is TGTGCCAGCACCCGGACAGGCCTTCTTTGGGAAAAACTGTTTTTT.

The chain employs TRBV10-3 and TRBJ1-3; the D is unclear. The CDR3 loop spans 17 amino acids. The V end was cut by 0 bases, the J end by 2 bases, with 14 bases between. Germline V gives CDR1 ENHRY, CDR2 SYGVKD. CDR3 protein: CAISESGLLRTGNTIYF. For the CDR3, the DNA is TGTGCCATCAGTGAGTCAGGACTTCTAAGGACTGGAAACACCATATATTTT.

The rearrangement joins TRBV27 to TRBJ2-7, with D unresolved. The V gene lost 6 bases and the J gene lost 0 bases, with 15 bases spanning the gap. The CDR3 covers 15 residues. Germline values: CDR1 MNHEY, CDR2 SMNVEV (reference sequence). DNA for the CDR3: TGTGCCAGCAGGCCAAGAGGCCCCAGCTCCTACGAGCAGTACTTC. Its translation is CASRPRGPSSYEQYF.

The chain combines TRBV5-1 with TRBJ2-3, with D possibly TRBD2 on 5 matching bases. Trimming pared 2 bases from V and 0 bases from J, leaving 7 bases between. CDR1 SGHRS and CDR2 YFSETQ come from the germline V gene. The CDR3 length is 14 residues. The CDR3 DNA reads TGCGCCAGCAGCTTCAGGACTAGCACAGATACGCAGTATTTT. It yields the protein CASSFRTSTDTQYF.

The chain is built from TRBV29-1 and TRBJ2-1; 10 nucleotides align to TRBD2. The germline CDR1 and CDR2 sequences are SQVTM and ANQGSEA. The CDR3 has 18 amino acids. With 6 bases clipped from V and 2 bases from J, the junction kept 16 bases outside the gene matches. CDR3 bases: TGCAGCGTCTCACTAGCGGGGAGACGAAGGGGTACCTACAATGAGCAGTTCTTC. Residues: CSVSLAGRRRGTYNEQFF.

The chain uses TRBV6-1 and TRBJ1-2; TRBD1 is a possible D gene (5 bases). Germline CDR1 is MNHNS and CDR2 is SASEGT. V shed 8 bases and J shed 6 bases, with 16 bases lying between them. The length of the CDR3 is 13 residues. CDR3 residues: CASGRQPEDGYTF. The CDR3 DNA sequence: TGTGCCAGCGGAAGACAGCCAGAAGATGGCTACACCTTC.

This chain joins TRBV18 and TRBJ1-5; D gene uncertain. This CDR3 has 16 residues. Germline CDR1 and CDR2: KGHSH and LQKENI. The V end was cut by 1 base, the J end by 0 bases, with 10 bases between. The CDR3 DNA follows: TGTGCCAGCTCACCACGCGGAGATATTAGCAATCAGCCCCAGCATTTT. Its protein is CASSPRGDISNQPQHF.

The rearrangement joins TRBV18 to TRBJ1-1; D gene unclear. CDR1 and CDR2 from the germline V gene are KGHSH and LQKENI. The V and J ends lost 2 bases and 1 base respectively, with 5 bases between them. The CDR3 has 13 amino acids. In DNA form, the CDR3 reads TGTGCCAGCTCACCAGTTACGAACACTGAAGCTTTCTTT. Amino acid sequence: CASSPVTNTEAFF.

The CDR3 protein is CASSLDRGHFSYF. The CDR3 DNA reads TGTGCCAGCAGTCTGGACAGGGGGCATTTCTCGTATTTT. The V call is TRBV5-8, the J call TRBJ2-3; 11 nucleotides line up with TRBD1. The CDR3 has 13 amino acids. Unmatched junction bases numbered 10, after V lost 5 bases and J lost 14 bases. Germline CDR1 reads SGHTS; CDR2 reads YDEGEE.

CDR3 nucleotide sequence: TGTGCCTGGAACGGCGTCGGGGAGCTGTTTTTT. It codes for CAWNGVGELFF. The V call is TRBV30, the J call TRBJ2-2, with D unresolved. V dropped 4 bases and J dropped 7 bases, with 7 bases sitting between them. CDR3 length: 11 residues. Germline lookup yields CDR1 GTSNPN and CDR2 SVGIG (reference sequence).

This chain uses TRBV5-1 with TRBJ2-5; D might be TRBD2 (5 bases). V dropped 4 bases and J dropped 0 bases, with 13 bases sitting between them. The CDR3 is made up of 15 amino acids. Germline-derived CDR1 and CDR2 are SGHRS and YFSETQ. CDR3: CASSPLVGNQETQYF. The CDR3 nucleotides read TGCGCCAGCAGCCCGTTAGTCGGGAACCAAGAGACCCAGTACTTC.

V gene TRBV19 combines with J gene TRBJ2-2; TRBD2 matches 13 bases. There are 16 residues in the CDR3. V lost 5 bases and J lost 7; bases outside the gene matches: 7. Germline CDR1 LNHDA, CDR2 SQIVND (reference sequence). The CDR3 loop reads CASSLGLAGAVGELFF. CDR3 bases: TGTGCCAGTAGTCTCGGACTAGCGGGAGCGGTCGGGGAGCTGTTTTTT.